Below, 10 T cell receptor beta chains from the same sample are listed, as sequenced in a study of blood T cell repertoires in COVID-19. Sequencing used immunoSEQ multiplex PCR; TCRdb keeps in-frame clones, though not all of them. The repertoire holds over 110,000 clones, around 87% seen once, with over 9% in the top ten. Sequencing was performed on PBMCs or T cells enriched from blood (not recorded which). The receptors stem from a man aged 55 to 69 who had recovered from COVID-19.

The chain uses TRBV5-4 and TRBJ2-2; 8 nucleotides agree with TRBD1. Trimming removed 4 bases from V and 4 bases from J; junction bases left unmatched: 9. Germline V lookup: CDR1 SGHNT, CDR2 YYREEE (reference sequence). CDR3 length: 16 residues. CDR3 bases: TGTGCCAGCAGCACGGGGGACAGGAAGAGCACCGGGGAGCTGTTTTTT. Translated: CASSTGDRKSTGELFF.

The gene calls are TRBV19 and TRBJ2-1; TRBD1 might be the D (6 bases). CDR1 and CDR2 (germline): LNHDA, SQIVND (reference sequence). The V end lost 5 bases, the J end lost 5 bases, and 13 bases lay between the germline ends. The CDR3 is 14 residues long. In nucleotides, the CDR3 is TGTGCCAGTAGTCTACAGGGCTGGGACAATGAGCAGTTCTTC. Protein product: CASSLQGWDNEQFF.

CDR3 sequence (DNA): TGTGCCAGCAGCTTGGCCTCAGGGTGGGGCACTGAAGCTTTCTTT. Protein sequence: CASSLASGWGTEAFF. This sequence joins TRBV5-4 and TRBJ1-1, with D perhaps TRBD1 (5 bases). V lost 0 bases, J lost 4 bases, and 13 bases lay in between. The CDR3 has 15 amino acids. Germline V gene sequence: CDR1 SGHNT, CDR2 YYREEE (reference sequence).

The CDR3 bases are TGTGCCAGCAGCGTAGGCAGGCAAGCCGTCAATGGCTACACCTTC. It yields the protein CASSVGRQAVNGYTF. This rearrangement joins TRBV9 to TRBJ1-2; D gene ambiguous. The V and J ends lost 0 bases and 6 bases respectively, with 15 bases between them. The CDR3 length is 15 residues. Germline V CDR1 and CDR2: SGDLS, YYNGEE. The full variable domain, with the rest looked up from reference TRBV9 and TRBJ1-2, is DSGVTQTPKHLITATGQRVTLRCSPRSGDLSVYWYQQSLDQGLQFLIQYYNGEERAKGNILERFSAQQFPDLHSELNLSSLELGDSALYFCASSVGRQAVNGYTFGSGTRLTVV.

The chain has TRBV1 and TRBJ2-1; the table's D call TRBD2 went unverified against the DNA. TRBV1 is termed a pseudogene. This CDR3 contains 17 residues. The CDR3 here is CTSSQGASGVSYNEQFF. The CDR3 nucleotides read TGCACCAGCAGCCAGGGGGCTAGCGGGGTCTCTTACAATGAGCAGTTCTTC.

The chain joins TRBV4-1 to TRBJ2-7; 7 bases map to TRBD1. There are 15 residues in the CDR3. V gave up 1 base and J gave up 5 bases; unmatched junction bases: 8. Germline V lookup: CDR1 MGHRA, CDR2 YSYEKL. The CDR3 sequence is CASSQGGRGKNEQYF. The CDR3 region has the DNA TGCGCCAGCAGCCAAGGTGGCAGGGGGAAGAACGAGCAGTACTTC.

The count of this clone is one. Here the CDR3 reads CASSGTSGSSGELFF. Here the CDR3 DNA reads TGTGCCAGCAGCGGGACTAGCGGGAGCTCCGGGGAGCTGTTTTTT. The chain has TRBV4-2 and TRBJ2-2, with TRBD2 matching 14 bases. Germline V lookup: CDR1 LGHNA, CDR2 YNFKEQ. Trimming cost V 5 bases and J 6 bases; bases outside gene matches: 2. This CDR3 is built from 15 residues.

This sequence joins TRBV7-3 and TRBJ2-1; 8 nucleotides match TRBD2. CDR1 is SGHTA and CDR2 is FQGTGA in the germline V gene. The CDR3 extends over 16 amino acids. The V and J ends lost 0 bases and 3 bases, in that order; junction bases with no gene match: 4. As DNA, the CDR3 is TGTGCCAGCAGCTTAACCTTCGCGGGAGGCTACAATGAGCAGTTCTTC. Translation gives CASSLTFAGGYNEQFF.

This clone was counted a single time. The chain employs TRBV19 and TRBJ2-1; the match to TRBD2 covers 7 bases. Per the germline V gene, CDR1 is LNHDA and CDR2 is SQIVND (reference sequence). The V gene end was trimmed by 3 bases and the J gene end by 5 bases; junction bases not matched to a gene: 10. The length of the CDR3 is 16 residues. The CDR3 region has the DNA TGTGCCAGTAGTATCCCCCGGACTAGTACCCACAATGAGCAGTTCTTC. Translation: CASSIPRTSTHNEQFF.

CDR3: CSVDAGIYGYTF. In DNA form, the CDR3 reads TGCAGCGTTGATGCGGGGATCTATGGCTACACCTTC. The chain couples TRBV29-1 to TRBJ1-2, with D uncertain. Germline V gene lookup returns CDR1 SQVTM and CDR2 ANQGSEA. The ends were cut back, 3 bases at V and 4 bases at J, with 9 bases in the middle. The CDR3 totals 12 residues.